This TCR beta chain was recovered during a study of blood T cell repertoires in COVID-19. Losses at the gene ends were 5 bases for V and 0 bases for J; bases not matched to a gene: 8. Per germline, CDR1 SGHNT and CDR2 YENEEA. This CDR3 has 19 residues. Sequencing was performed with immunoSEQ multiplex PCR; in TCRdb, only in-frame clones are kept and a portion is missing. The table includes about 45,000 clones, roughly nine tenths detected once. The sequence came from a woman of 80 years or more in a cohort sampled during active or convalescent COVID-19. The chain carries TRBV11-3 and TRBJ2-1; TRBD2 aligns across 15 bases. The specimen sequenced was peripheral blood. The CDR3 DNA is TGTGCCAGCAGCCTACGCGGGACTAGCGGGAGGAGCTCCTACAATGAGCAGTTCTTC. The encoded protein is CASSLRGTSGRSSYNEQFF.